This T cell receptor beta chain was sequenced during a study of T cell responses to AZD1222 COVID-19 vaccine. Study-level findings and limits: Seropositive at baseline were only a handful of AZD1222 recipients. Most donors were white British and more were female, and clonal diversity was possibly underestimated. Distributed over spike, vaccine-associated CD4 TCRs predominated at 160-218 and 743-854.

Researchers grouped second doses given at about 4 or about 12 weeks into one pool. On this clone itself: Its antigen is currently unknown.

Germline CDR1 reads LGHDT; CDR2 reads YNNKEL (reference sequence). The V and J ends lost 6 bases and 5 bases respectively, with 13 bases between them. This CDR3 has 13 residues. Repertoires were generated with immunoSEQ multiplex PCR, while TCRdb's copy carries only in-frame clones and drops some. The sample has fewer than 150,000 clones, approximately 85% seen once. This chain links TRBV3-1 (or the pseudogene TRBV3-2) with TRBJ1-2; D ambiguous. This sequence originates from an adult who received the AZD1222 COVID-19 vaccine. Sequencing used peripheral blood, obtained 28 days after the second AZD1222 dose. For the CDR3, the DNA is TGTGCCAGCAGTTCGAAAGTACCGTATGGCTACACCTTC. This translates into CASSSKVPYGYTF.